The clone carrying this T cell receptor gamma chain was detected a few times. TCRdb has a much larger clone's protein, which differs at residue 5 from the translation of this DNA, likely because of a read error; what is shown is the protein translated from the DNA. These data are taken from a study of intestinal T cells in coeliac disease. Ten to eleven formalin-fixed paraffin-embedded scrolls, each 5 µm thick, supplied each case's genomic DNA. The TRG library came from about 200 ng of biopsy DNA amplified with LymphoTrack primers. TCRdb applied CATT to the multiplex PCR reads for clone calling. The sample contains about 920 gamma-chain clones, roughly two fifths of which appear only once. Specimen: a duodenal biopsy. This receptor was obtained from a human donor who served as a control with a normal duodenal biopsy, not a healthy volunteer.

The CDR3 here is CAAWEYKKLF. CDR3 DNA sequence: TGTGCTGCGTGGGAGTATAAGAAACTCTTT. The chain combines TRGV10 with TRGJ1 or TRGJ2. Being an ORF, TRGV10 has a function that is uncertain. Losses at the gene ends were 8 bases for V and 7 bases for J; bases not matched to a gene: 3. CDR3 length equals 10 residues.